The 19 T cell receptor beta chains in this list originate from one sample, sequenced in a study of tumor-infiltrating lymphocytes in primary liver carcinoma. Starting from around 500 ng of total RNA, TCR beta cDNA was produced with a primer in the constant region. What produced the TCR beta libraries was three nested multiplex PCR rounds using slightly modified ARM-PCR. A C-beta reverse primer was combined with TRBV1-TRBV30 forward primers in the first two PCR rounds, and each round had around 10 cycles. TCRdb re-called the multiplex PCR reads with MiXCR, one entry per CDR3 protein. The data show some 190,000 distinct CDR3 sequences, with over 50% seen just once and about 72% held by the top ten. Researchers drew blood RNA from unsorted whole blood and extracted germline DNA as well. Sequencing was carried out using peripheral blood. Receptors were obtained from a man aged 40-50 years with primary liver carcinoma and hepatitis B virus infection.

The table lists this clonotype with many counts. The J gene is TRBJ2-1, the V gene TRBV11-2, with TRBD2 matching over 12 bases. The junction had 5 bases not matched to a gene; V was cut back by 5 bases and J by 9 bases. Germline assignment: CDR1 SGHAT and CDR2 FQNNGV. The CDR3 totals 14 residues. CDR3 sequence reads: CASSSGLAGLEQFF. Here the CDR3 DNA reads TGTGCCAGCAGCAGCGGACTAGCGGGACTTGAGCAGTTCTTC.

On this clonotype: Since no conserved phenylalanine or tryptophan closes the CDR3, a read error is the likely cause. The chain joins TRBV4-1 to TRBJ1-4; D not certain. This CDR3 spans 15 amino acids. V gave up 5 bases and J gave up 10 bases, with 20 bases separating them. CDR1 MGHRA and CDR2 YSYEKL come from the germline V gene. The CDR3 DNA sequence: TGCGCCAGCAGCAGCACCGACTCTGGTGGTGGAAAACTGTTTCTT. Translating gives CASSSTDSGGGKLFL.

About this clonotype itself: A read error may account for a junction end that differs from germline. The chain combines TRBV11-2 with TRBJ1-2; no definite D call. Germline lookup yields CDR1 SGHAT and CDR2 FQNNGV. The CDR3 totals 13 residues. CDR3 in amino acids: CANSFSNSDGYTF. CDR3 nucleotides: TGTGCCAACAGCTTTTCCAACAGCGACGGCTACACCTTC.

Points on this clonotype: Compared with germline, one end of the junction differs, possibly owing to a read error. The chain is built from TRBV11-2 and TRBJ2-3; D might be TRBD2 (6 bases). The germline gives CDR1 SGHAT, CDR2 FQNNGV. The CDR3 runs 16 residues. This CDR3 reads CASSLGGQQSTDTQYF. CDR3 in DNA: TGCGCCAGCAGCCTCGGAGGGCAGCAGAGCACAGATACGCAGTATTTT. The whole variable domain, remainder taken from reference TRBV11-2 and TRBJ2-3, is EAGVAQSPRYKIIEKRQSVAFWCNPISGHATLYWYQQILGQGPKLLIQFQNNGVVDDSQLPKDRFSAERLKGVDSTLKIQPAKLEDSAVYLCASSLGGQQSTDTQYFGPGTRLTVL.

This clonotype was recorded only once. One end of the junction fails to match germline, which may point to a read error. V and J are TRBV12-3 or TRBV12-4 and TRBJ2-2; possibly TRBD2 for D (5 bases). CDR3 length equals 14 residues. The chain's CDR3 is CASKEVANNGELFF. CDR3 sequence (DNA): TGTGCCAGCAAAGAGGTAGCGAACAACGGGGAGCTGTTTTTT.

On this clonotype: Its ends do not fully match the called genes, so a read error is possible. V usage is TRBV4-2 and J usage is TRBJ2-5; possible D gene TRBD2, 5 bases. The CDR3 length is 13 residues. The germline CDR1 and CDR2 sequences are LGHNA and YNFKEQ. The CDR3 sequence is CASSQVLGETKYF. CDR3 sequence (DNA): TGTGCCAGCAGCCAAGTACTAGGAGAGACCAAGTACTTC.

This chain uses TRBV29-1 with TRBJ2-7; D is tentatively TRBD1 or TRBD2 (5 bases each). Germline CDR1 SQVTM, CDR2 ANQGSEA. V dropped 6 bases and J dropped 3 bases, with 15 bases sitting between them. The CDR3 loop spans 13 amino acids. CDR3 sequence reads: CSVKGRGNYEQYF. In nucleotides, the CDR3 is TGCAGCGTGAAGGGGAGAGGGAACTACGAGCAGTACTTC.

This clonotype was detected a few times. The CDR3 region has the DNA TGTGCCAGCAGTTTCCCAGGGAGCAACGAGCAGTACTTC. Amino acid sequence: CASSFPGSNEQYF. The chain joins TRBV12-3 or TRBV12-4 to TRBJ2-7; D could derive from TRBD1 or TRBD2 (5 bases each). CDR3 length: 13 amino acids. The V gene lost 3 bases and the J gene lost 5 bases, with 11 bases spanning the gap.

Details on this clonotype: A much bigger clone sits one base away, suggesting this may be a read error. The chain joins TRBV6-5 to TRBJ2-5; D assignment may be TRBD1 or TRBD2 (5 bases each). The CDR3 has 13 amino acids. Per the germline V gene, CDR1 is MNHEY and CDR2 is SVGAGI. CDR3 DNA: TGTGACAGCAGTTCGACTCTGAGGGGTGCCCAGTACTTC. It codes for CDSSSTLRGAQYF.

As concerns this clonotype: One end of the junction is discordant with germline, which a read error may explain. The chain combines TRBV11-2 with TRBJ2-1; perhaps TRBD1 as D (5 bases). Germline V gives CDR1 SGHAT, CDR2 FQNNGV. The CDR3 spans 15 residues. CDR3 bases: TGCGCCAGCAGCTTAGGGCTGGGGCCCGACAATGAGCAGTTCTTC. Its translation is CASSLGLGPDNEQFF. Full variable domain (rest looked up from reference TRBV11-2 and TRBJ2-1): EAGVAQSPRYKIIEKRQSVAFWCNPISGHATLYWYQQILGQGPKLLIQFQNNGVVDDSQLPKDRFSAERLKGVDSTLKIQPAKLEDSAVYLCASSLGLGPDNEQFFGPGTRLTVL.

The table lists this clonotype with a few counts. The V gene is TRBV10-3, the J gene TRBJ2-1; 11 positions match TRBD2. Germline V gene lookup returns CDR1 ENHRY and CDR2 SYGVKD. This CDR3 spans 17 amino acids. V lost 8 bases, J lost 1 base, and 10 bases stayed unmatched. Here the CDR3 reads CAIGGPGLADSYNEQFF. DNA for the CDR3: TGTGCCATCGGGGGGCCGGGACTAGCGGATTCCTACAATGAGCAGTTCTTC.

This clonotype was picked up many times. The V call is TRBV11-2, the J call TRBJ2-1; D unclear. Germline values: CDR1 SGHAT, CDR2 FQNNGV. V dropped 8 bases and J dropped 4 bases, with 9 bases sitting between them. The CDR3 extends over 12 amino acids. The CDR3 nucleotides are TGTGCCAGCGAAACTTTATACAATGAGCAGTTCTTC. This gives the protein CASETLYNEQFF.

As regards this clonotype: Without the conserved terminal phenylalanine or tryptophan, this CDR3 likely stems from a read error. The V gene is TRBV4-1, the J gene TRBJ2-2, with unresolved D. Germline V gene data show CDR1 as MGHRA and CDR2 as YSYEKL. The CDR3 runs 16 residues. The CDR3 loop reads CASSQGPAGVTEELFL. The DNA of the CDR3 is TGCGCCAGCAGCCAAGGTCCGGCAGGCGTTACCGAGGAGCTGTTTCTT.

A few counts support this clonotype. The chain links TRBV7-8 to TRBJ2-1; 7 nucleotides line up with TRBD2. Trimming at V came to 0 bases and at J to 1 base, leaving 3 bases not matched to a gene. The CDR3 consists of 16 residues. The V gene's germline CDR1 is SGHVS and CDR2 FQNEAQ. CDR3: CASSLALGGSYNEQFF. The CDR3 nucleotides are TGTGCCAGCAGCTTAGCCTTGGGGGGGTCCTACAATGAGCAGTTCTTC.

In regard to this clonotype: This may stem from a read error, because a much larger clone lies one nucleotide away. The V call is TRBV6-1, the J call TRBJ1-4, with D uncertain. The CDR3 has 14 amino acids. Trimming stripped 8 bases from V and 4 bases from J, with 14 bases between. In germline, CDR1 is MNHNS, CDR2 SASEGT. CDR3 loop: CASAPETHNEKLFF. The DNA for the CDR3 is TGTGCCAGCGCCCCCGAGACCCATAATGAAAAACTGTTTTTT.

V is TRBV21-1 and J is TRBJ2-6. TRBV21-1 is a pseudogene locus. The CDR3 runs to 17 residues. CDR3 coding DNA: TGTGCCAGCAGCAAAAAAGGTCCAGCCGCTGGGGCCAACGTCCTGACTTTC. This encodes CASSKKGPAAGANVLTF.

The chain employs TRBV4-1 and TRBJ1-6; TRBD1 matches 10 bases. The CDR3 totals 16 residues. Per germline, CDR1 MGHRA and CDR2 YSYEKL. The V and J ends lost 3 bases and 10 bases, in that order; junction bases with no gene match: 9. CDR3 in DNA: TGCGCCAGCAGCCAGGGGACAGGGGAAGGAGAGTCACCCCTCCACTTT. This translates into CASSQGTGEGESPLHF.

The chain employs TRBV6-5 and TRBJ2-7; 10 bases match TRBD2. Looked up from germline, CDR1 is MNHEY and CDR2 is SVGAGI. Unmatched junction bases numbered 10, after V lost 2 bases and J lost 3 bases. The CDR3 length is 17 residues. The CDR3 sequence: CASSYGMTTSGNYEQYF. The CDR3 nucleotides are TGTGCCAGCAGTTACGGTATGACTACTAGCGGGAACTACGAGCAGTACTTC.

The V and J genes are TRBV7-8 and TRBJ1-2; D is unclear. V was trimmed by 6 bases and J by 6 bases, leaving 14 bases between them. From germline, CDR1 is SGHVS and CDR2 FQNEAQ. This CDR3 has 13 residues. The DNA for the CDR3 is TGTGCCAGCAGTTCGGAATTGGGCGATGGCTACACCTTC. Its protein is CASSSELGDGYTF.